These 23 T cell receptor beta chains were sequenced from one sample in a study of T-cell reconstitution after alpha-beta-depleted transplantation in children. Unique molecular identifiers were incorporated into the prepared TCRbeta library. TCRdb passed the PCR reads through MiXCR, listing each CDR3 protein once. This sample has 150,000 to 250,000 distinct CDR3 sequences, with roughly 6% found just once. Source: PBMCs, taken before TCRalphabeta/CD19-depleted stem cell transplant. The receptors originated from a girl younger than two with combined immunodeficiency, due to receive a stem cell transplant.

The chain uses TRBV24-1 and TRBJ1-2, with 10 bases matching TRBD1. This CDR3 spans 13 amino acids. The V gene end was trimmed by 7 bases and the J gene end by 4 bases; junction bases not matched to a gene: 2. Germline assignment: CDR1 KGHDR and CDR2 SFDVKD. The CDR3 DNA reads as TGTGCCACCAGGGACAGGGGGAGCTATGGCTACACCTTC. Translating it yields CATRDRGSYGYTF.

V gene TRBV2 combines with J gene TRBJ2-7; TRBD1 agrees at 10 bases. Germline CDR1 SNHLY, CDR2 FYNNEI. V lost 5 bases to trimming and J lost 3 bases; unmatched junction nucleotides: 10. The CDR3 consists of 16 residues. The CDR3 DNA is TGTGCCAGCAGTCGGACAGGGGGGGACTTCTTCTACGAGCAGTACTTC. Encoded protein: CASSRTGGDFFYEQYF.

In regard to this clonotype: This clone may be a read error of a much larger clone one base away. The chain couples TRBV29-1 to TRBJ2-1; 9 bases fit TRBD2. Germline V gene data show CDR1 as SQVTM and CDR2 as ANQGSEA. The CDR3 totals 16 residues. The CDR3 DNA reads TGCAGCATTGAGAACCCCTCTAGCGGGGACTACAATGAGCAGTTCTTC. As protein: CSIENPSSGDYNEQFF.

At least ten counts were recorded for this clonotype. The V call is TRBV18, the J call TRBJ1-5, with 7 nucleotides matching TRBD1. Germline trimming cut 1 base from V and 4 bases from J; bases unmatched to any gene: 1. Germline CDR1 is KGHSH and CDR2 is LQKENI. The CDR3 is made up of 14 amino acids. In DNA form, the CDR3 reads TGTGCCAGCTCACCACAGGGGGCGAATCAGCCCCAGCATTTT. It is translated as CASSPQGANQPQHF.

CDR3 sequence: CASSYSTEIFYNEQFF. DNA for the CDR3: TGTGCCAGCAGTTACTCGACGGAGATCTTCTACAATGAGCAGTTCTTC. The V gene is TRBV6-5, the J gene TRBJ2-1, with unresolved D. From germline, CDR1 is MNHEY and CDR2 SVGAGI. V lost 0 bases and J 3 bases, leaving 12 bases between the germline ends. The CDR3 covers 16 residues.

This clonotype appeared many times. V and J are TRBV28 and TRBJ2-1; 13 bases line up with TRBD2. The junction had 7 bases not matched to a gene; V was cut back by 2 bases and J by 6 bases. The CDR3 runs to 17 residues. Germline CDR1 reads MDHEN; CDR2 reads SYDVKM. CDR3 region: CASSLPPTSGRGNEQFF. CDR3 sequence (DNA): TGTGCCAGCAGTTTACCCCCCACTAGCGGGAGGGGCAATGAGCAGTTCTTC.

This clonotype has ten or more counts. This chain connects TRBV15 to TRBJ2-1, with a tentative D call TRBD1 (5 bases). CDR3 size: 15 residues. Trimming cost V 0 bases and J 13 bases, with 19 bases left between them. Per the germline V gene, CDR1 is LNHNV and CDR2 is YYDKDF (reference sequence). CDR3 protein: CATSRDGANSVLQFF. In nucleotides, the CDR3 is TGTGCCACCAGCAGAGATGGGGCTAACTCCGTCCTACAGTTCTTC.

In this sample, this clonotype turned up a few times. The chain combines TRBV4-1 with TRBJ2-4, with a weak D call TRBD2 (6 bases). The V gene lost 5 bases and the J gene lost 8 bases, with 19 bases spanning the gap. In germline, CDR1 is MGHRA, CDR2 YSYEKL. This CDR3 has 15 amino acids. The CDR3, as DNA: TGCGCCAGCAGCAAATGGACGGACCCGGGGGACATTCAGTACTTC. Residues: CASSKWTDPGDIQYF.

This clonotype was recorded at least ten times. This chain joins TRBV5-1 and TRBJ2-6; D is uncertain. Germline-derived CDR1 and CDR2 are SGHRS and YFSETQ. V was trimmed by 1 base and J by 2 bases, leaving 7 bases between them. This CDR3 has 15 amino acids. The CDR3: CASSLLGTGANVLTF. CDR3 DNA sequence: TGCGCCAGCAGCTTGCTAGGGACTGGGGCCAACGTCCTGACTTTC.

This clonotype was observed at least ten times. The chain employs TRBV6-2 or TRBV6-3 and TRBJ2-7, with D uncertain. This CDR3 is 14 amino acids long. Germline-derived CDR1 and CDR2 are MNHEY and SVGEGT. V was shortened by 6 bases and J by 6 bases, with 18 bases between the two germline ends. The CDR3 bases are TGTGCCAGCAGCCGCGACAACCAACAGCCCGAGCAGTACTTC. Translating gives CASSRDNQQPEQYF.

As regards this clonotype: A much bigger clone sits one base away, suggesting this may be a read error. This sequence joins TRBV7-9 and TRBJ2-5; the D gene is possibly TRBD2 (6 bases). Germline CDR1 SEHNR, CDR2 FQNEAQ (reference sequence). The length of the CDR3 is 17 residues. The CDR3 protein is CACSLVAMGGLQETQYF. In DNA form, the CDR3 reads TGTGCCTGCAGCTTAGTCGCAATGGGAGGACTCCAAGAGACCCAGTACTTC.

This clonotype has a count of ten or more. This chain joins TRBV6-1 and TRBJ2-3, with D hard to call. Trimming cost V 5 bases and J 5 bases, with 20 bases left between them. Germline loops: CDR1 MNHNS, CDR2 SASEGT. The CDR3 is 16 residues long. Here the CDR3 reads CASSTRQGLLGDTQYF. CDR3 bases: TGTGCCAGCAGTACCAGACAAGGCTTACTCGGAGATACGCAGTATTTT.

This clonotype appeared many times. The rearrangement links TRBV2 to TRBJ2-5; D remains unclear. V gave up 6 bases and J gave up 5 bases, with 4 bases separating them. The CDR3 contains 10 residues. The germline V gene has CDR1 SNHLY and CDR2 FYNNEI. CDR3 region: CASRWETQYF. CDR3 nucleotides: TGTGCCAGCAGGTGGGAGACCCAGTACTTC.

This clonotype was seen many times. The chain combines TRBV5-1 with TRBJ2-1; 8 nucleotides align to TRBD1. Germline assignment: CDR1 SGHRS and CDR2 YFSETQ. This CDR3 is 16 amino acids long. The J segment lost 4 bases and the V segment lost 2 bases, leaving 8 bases of the junction unmatched. This CDR3 is CASSFNPTGGYNEQFF. The CDR3 DNA is TGCGCCAGCAGCTTTAACCCCACAGGGGGATACAATGAGCAGTTCTTC.

Ten or more counts support this clonotype. V is TRBV12-3 or TRBV12-4 and J is TRBJ2-1; TRBD2 aligns across 10 bases. V shed 6 bases and J 6 bases; nucleotides not matched to a gene: 8. CDR3 length: 15 residues. In DNA form, the CDR3 reads TGTGCCAGCAGCCTGGGACTAGCGAAACTCAATGAGCAGTTCTTC. The encoded protein is CASSLGLAKLNEQFF.

This clonotype has ten or more counts. V usage is TRBV20-1 and J usage is TRBJ1-2, with D uncertain. V gave up 0 bases and J gave up 0 bases, with 2 bases separating them. The germline V gene has CDR1 DFQATT and CDR2 SNEGSKA (reference sequence). This CDR3 region has 12 residues. The CDR3 is CSARDPNYGYTF. The CDR3 coding sequence is TGCAGTGCTAGAGACCCTAACTATGGCTACACCTTC.

The sample holds many counts of this clonotype. V gene TRBV20-1 combines with J gene TRBJ2-1; 10 positions agree with TRBD2. Germline CDR1 and CDR2: DFQATT and SNEGSKA (reference sequence). This CDR3 has 16 residues. V shed 6 bases and J 2 bases; nucleotides not matched to a gene: 10. The CDR3 loop reads CSADDSGTSAYNEQFF. DNA for the CDR3: TGCAGTGCGGACGATTCCGGGACTAGCGCCTACAATGAGCAGTTCTTC.

In its sample, this clonotype was seen many times. The CDR3 nucleotides are TGCAGTGCTCCTGGACTAGCGGGAGGGTATAAAGATACGCAGTATTTT. Protein: CSAPGLAGGYKDTQYF. The chain has TRBV20-1 and TRBJ2-3, with 15 bases identical to TRBD2. Germline V gives CDR1 DFQATT, CDR2 SNEGSKA (reference sequence). The CDR3 extends over 16 amino acids. The ends lost 5 bases at V and 5 bases at J; junction bases unmatched: 8.

In this sample, this clonotype turned up a few times. The chain carries TRBV7-9 and TRBJ2-7; 9 nucleotides agree with TRBD1. Germline V lookup: CDR1 SEHNR, CDR2 FQNEAQ (reference sequence). With 2 bases clipped from V and 5 bases from J, the junction kept 4 bases outside the gene matches. The CDR3 is 14 amino acids. The chain's CDR3 is CASSLLDRGHEQYF. The CDR3 DNA sequence: TGTGCCAGCAGCTTATTGGACAGGGGTCACGAGCAGTACTTC.

In its sample, this clonotype was seen many times. This chain connects TRBV9 to TRBJ2-1; D may match TRBD1 or TRBD2 (5 bases each). CDR3 length: 16 amino acids. V shed 4 bases and J shed 2 bases, with 16 bases lying between them. The germline V gene has CDR1 SGDLS and CDR2 YYNGEE. The CDR3 loop is CASSPPYGAPYNEQFF. The CDR3, as DNA: TGTGCCAGCAGCCCACCCTACGGGGCACCCTACAATGAGCAGTTCTTC.

The table lists this clonotype with a few counts. The gene calls are TRBV10-3 and TRBJ1-5; D possibly corresponds to TRBD1 (5 bases). Deletions cut 3 bases from V and 4 bases from J, with 10 bases between. CDR3 length: 14 amino acids. The germline V gene encodes CDR1 ENHRY and CDR2 SYGVKD. CDR3 sequence (DNA): TGTGCCATCAGTGATAGGCAGGGTAATCAGCCCCAGCATTTT. It codes for CAISDRQGNQPQHF.

Ten or more counts support this clonotype. The chain combines TRBV27 with TRBJ2-1; D gene unclear. V shed 3 bases and J shed 9 bases, with 6 bases lying between them. The CDR3 sequence is 11 residues long. Germline V gene data show CDR1 as MNHEY and CDR2 as SMNVEV (reference sequence). The CDR3 nucleotides read TGTGCCAGCAGTTTTTTTAGTGAGCAGTTCTTC. Translated: CASSFFSEQFF.

In its sample, this clonotype was seen many times. This chain joins TRBV9 and TRBJ2-1; 7 positions match TRBD1. CDR3 length: 14 amino acids. V shed 0 bases and J 7 bases; nucleotides not matched to a gene: 4. Germline V gene sequence: CDR1 SGDLS, CDR2 YYNGEE. CDR3 in amino acids: CASSVVGQPNEQFF. CDR3 coding DNA: TGTGCCAGCAGCGTAGTGGGACAGCCTAATGAGCAGTTCTTC. Full variable domain (remainder filled in from reference TRBV9 and TRBJ2-1): DSGVTQTPKHLITATGQRVTLRCSPRSGDLSVYWYQQSLDQGLQFLIQYYNGEERAKGNILERFSAQQFPDLHSELNLSSLELGDSALYFCASSVVGQPNEQFFGPGTRLTVL.